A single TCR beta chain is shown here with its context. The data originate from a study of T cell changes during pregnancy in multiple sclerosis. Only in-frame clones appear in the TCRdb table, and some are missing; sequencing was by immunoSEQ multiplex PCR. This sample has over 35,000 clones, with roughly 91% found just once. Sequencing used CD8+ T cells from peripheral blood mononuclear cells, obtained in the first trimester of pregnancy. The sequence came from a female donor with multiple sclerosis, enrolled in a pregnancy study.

CDR3 sequence (DNA): TGTGCCAGCAGTGAAGAGAGCTCCTACGAGCAGTACTTC. Encoded protein: CASSEESSYEQYF. The chain is built from TRBV2 and TRBJ2-7; D is uncertain. This CDR3 region has 13 residues. CDR1 is SNHLY, CDR2 FYNNEI, per germline. Trimming shortened V by 1 base and J by 0 bases, and 4 bases separated the two germline ends.